This T cell receptor (beta chain) appears in the sequencing data of a study of blood T cells in healthy people across ages. Using a J-beta primer mix together with a sample-barcoded 5' primer, a second PCR was run for roughly 7 to 12 cycles. TCRdb itself ran the 5' RACE reads through MiXCR, one entry per CDR3 protein. This table holds hundreds of thousands of distinct CDR3 sequences, more than 35% found once. This CDR3 region has 15 residues. Sequenced input: blood. The TCR was taken from an elderly man in good health. The rearrangement joins TRBV21-1 to TRBJ2-1. Near its end, the DNA agrees better with TRBJ2-7, so the J call may be wrong. TRBV21-1 is a known pseudogene. The CDR3 nucleotides read TGTGCCAGCAGCAAAGCCGGTAAACTATACAATGAGCAGTACTTC. This codes for CASSKAGKLYNEQYF.